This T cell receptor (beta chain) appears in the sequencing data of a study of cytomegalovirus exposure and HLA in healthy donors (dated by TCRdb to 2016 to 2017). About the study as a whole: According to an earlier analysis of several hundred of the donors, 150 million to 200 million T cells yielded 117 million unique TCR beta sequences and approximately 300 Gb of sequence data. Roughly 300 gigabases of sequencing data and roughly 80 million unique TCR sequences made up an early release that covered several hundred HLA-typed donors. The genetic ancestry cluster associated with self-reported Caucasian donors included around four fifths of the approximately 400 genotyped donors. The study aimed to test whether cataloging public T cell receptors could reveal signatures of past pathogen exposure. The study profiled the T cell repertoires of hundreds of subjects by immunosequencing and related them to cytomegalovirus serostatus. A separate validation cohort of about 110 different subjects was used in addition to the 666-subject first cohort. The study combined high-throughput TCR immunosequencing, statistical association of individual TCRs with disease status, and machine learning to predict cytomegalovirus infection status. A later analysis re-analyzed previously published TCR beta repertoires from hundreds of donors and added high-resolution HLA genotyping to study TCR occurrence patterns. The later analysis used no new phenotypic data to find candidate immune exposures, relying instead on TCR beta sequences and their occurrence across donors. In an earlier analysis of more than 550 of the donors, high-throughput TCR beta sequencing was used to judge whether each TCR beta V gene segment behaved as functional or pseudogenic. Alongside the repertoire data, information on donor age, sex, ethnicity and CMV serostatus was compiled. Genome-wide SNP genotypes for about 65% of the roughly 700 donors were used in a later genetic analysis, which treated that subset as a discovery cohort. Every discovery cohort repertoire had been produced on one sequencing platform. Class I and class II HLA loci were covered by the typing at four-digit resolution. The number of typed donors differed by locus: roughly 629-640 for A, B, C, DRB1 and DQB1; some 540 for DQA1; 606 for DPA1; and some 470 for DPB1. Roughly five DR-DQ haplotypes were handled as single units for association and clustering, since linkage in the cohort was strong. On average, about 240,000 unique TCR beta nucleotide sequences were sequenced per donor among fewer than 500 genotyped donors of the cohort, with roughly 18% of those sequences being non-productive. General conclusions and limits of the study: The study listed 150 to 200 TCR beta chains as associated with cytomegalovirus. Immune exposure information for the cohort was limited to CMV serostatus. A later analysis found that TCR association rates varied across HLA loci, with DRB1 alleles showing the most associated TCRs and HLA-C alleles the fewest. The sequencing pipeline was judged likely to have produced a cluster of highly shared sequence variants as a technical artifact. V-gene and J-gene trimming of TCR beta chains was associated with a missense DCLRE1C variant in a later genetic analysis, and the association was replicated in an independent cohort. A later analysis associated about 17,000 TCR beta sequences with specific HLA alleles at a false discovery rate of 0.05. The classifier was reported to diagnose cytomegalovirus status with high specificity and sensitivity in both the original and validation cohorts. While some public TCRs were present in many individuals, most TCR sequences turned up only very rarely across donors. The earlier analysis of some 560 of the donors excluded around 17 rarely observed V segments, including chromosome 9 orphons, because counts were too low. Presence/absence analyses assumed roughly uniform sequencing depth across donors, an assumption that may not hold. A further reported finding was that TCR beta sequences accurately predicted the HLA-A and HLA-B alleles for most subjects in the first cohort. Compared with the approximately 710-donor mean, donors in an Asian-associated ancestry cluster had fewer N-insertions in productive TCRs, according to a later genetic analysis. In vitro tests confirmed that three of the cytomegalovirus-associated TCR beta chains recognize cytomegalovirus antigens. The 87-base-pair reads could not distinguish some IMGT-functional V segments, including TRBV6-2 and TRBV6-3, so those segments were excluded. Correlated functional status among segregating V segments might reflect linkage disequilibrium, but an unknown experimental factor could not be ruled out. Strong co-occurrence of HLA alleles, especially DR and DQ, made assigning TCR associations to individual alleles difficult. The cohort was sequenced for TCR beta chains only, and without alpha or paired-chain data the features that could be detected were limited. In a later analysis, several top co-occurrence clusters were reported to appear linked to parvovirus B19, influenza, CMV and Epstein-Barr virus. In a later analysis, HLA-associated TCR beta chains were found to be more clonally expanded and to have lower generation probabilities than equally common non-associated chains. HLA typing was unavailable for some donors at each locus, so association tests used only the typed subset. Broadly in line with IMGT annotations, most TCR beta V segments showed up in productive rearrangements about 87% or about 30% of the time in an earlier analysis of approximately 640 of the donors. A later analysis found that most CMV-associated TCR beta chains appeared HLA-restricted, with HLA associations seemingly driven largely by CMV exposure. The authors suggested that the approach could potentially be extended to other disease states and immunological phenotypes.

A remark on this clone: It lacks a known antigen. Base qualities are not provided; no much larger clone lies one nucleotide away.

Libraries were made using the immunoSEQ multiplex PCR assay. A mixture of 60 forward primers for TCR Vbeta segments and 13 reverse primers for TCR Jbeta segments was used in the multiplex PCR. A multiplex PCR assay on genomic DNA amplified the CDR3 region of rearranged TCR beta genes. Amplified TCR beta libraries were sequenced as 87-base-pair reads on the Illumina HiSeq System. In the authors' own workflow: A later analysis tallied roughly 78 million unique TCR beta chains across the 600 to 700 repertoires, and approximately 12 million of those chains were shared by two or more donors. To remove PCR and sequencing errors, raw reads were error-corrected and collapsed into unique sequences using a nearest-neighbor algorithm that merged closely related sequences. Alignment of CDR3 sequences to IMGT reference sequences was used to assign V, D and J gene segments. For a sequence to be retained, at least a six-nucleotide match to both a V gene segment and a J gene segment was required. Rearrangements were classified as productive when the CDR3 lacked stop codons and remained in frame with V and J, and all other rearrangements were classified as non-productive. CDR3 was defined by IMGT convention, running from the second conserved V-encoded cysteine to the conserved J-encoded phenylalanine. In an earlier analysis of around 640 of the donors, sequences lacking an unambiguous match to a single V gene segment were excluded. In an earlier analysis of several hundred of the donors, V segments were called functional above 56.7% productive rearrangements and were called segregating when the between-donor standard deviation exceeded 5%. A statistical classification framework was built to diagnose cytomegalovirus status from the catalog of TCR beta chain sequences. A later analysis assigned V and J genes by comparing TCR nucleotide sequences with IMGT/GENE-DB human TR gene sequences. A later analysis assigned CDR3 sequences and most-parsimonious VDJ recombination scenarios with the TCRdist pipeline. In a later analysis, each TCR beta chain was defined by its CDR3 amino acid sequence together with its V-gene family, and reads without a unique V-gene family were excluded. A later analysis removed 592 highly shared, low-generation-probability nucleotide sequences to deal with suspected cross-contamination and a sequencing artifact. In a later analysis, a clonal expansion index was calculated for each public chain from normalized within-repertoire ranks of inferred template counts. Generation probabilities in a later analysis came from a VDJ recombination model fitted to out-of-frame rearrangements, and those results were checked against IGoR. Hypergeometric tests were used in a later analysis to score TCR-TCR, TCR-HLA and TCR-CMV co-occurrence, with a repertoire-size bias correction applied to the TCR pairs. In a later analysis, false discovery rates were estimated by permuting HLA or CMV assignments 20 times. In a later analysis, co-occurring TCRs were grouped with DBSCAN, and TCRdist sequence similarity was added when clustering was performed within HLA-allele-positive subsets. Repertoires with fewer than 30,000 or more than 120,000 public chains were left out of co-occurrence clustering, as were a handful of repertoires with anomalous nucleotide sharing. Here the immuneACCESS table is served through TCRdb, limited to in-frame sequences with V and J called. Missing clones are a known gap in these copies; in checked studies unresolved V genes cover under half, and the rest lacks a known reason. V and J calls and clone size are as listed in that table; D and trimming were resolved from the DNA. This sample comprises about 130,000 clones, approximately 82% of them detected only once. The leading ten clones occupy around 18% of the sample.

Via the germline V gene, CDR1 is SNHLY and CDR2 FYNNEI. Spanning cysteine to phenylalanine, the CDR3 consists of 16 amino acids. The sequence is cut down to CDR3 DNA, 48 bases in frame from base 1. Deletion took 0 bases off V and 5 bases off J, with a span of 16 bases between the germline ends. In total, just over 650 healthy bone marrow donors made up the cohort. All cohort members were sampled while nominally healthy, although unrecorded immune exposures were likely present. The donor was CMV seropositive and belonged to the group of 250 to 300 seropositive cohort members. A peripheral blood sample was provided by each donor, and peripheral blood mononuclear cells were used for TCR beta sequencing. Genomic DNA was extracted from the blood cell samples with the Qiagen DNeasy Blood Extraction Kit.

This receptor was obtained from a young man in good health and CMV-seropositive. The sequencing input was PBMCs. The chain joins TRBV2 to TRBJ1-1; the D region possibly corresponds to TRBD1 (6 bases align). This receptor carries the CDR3 CASSEALWGGITEAFF. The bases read TGTGCCAGCAGTGAAGCCTTGTGGGGGGGCATTACTGAAGCTTTCTTT.